This TCR beta chain was documented in a study of molecular identifiers for immune sequencing clone quantification. There are many counts of this clonotype. Antigen unknown. Preparation of the bulk TCR libraries relied on previously described methods and listed TCR primers. TCRdb independently ran MiXCR on the PCR reads; one entry per CDR3 protein. The table has about 40,000 distinct CDR3 sequences, approximately 24% seen once; the top ten hold just under 1%. Findings of the study overall: Barcode collisions between identical TCR molecules could shrink estimates of highly expanded clone sizes. Effector cells had over 98% of their molecules in clones above 20 RNA copies, while naive cells had under 1%.

A CD8+CD4-CCR7+CD45RA+ phenotype served as the sorting definition for naive CD8 T cells. The source is a human donor in good health. Some libraries in this study had Jurkat cell RNA spiked in. The sample was naive CD8+ T cells from blood, with Jurkat cell RNA spiked in. Described subset: FACS-sorted CD8+CD4-CCR7+CD45RA+ naive T cells.

The CDR3 nucleotides read TGTGCCAGCAGCTTAAACCCCGGGACTAGCGTTTACAATGAGCAGTTCTTC. Translating it yields CASSLNPGTSVYNEQFF. The chain joins TRBV11-2 to TRBJ2-1; 10 bases agree with TRBD2. Germline CDR1 SGHAT, CDR2 FQNNGV. There are 17 residues in the CDR3. V was clipped by 2 bases and J by 4 bases; unmatched bases: 8.